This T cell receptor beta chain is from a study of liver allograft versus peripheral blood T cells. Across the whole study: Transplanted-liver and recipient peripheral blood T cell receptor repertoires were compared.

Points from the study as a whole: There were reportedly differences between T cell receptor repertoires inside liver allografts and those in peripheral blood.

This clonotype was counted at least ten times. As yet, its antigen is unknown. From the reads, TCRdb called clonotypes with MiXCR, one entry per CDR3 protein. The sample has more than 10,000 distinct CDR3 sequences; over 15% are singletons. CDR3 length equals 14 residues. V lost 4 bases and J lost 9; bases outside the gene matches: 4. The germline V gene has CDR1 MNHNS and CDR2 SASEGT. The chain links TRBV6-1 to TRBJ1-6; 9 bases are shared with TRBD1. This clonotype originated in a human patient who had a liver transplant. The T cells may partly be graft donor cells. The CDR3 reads CASSADRGGSPLHF. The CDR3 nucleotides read TGTGCCAGCAGTGCGGACAGGGGAGGTTCACCCCTCCACTTT.